The next 16 T cell receptor beta chains were all read from a single sample in a study of graft-versus-host responses after intestinal transplantation. Intraepithelial plus lamina propria lymphocytes were released by processing graft tissue. The protocol was immunoSEQ multiplex PCR, while the TCRdb copy is restricted to in-frame clones and leaves out a portion. The sample consists of 14,000 to 15,000 clones, over 50% of them appearing once. Sequencing used ileum tissue, obtained 524 days after transplant. These receptors were obtained from a human patient who received an intestinal transplant, so some T cells may come from the graft donor.

V and J are TRBV28 and TRBJ2-7; TRBD1 matches at 8 bases. This CDR3 region has 15 residues. The germline CDR1 and CDR2 sequences are MDHEN and SYDVKM. V shed 5 bases, J shed 2 bases, and the junction held 8 bases outside the gene matches. The CDR3 loop reads CASSGQGALTYEQYF. The CDR3 DNA sequence: TGTGCCAGCAGTGGGCAGGGGGCCCTTACCTACGAGCAGTACTTC.

This sequence joins TRBV7-9 and TRBJ2-3, with D tentatively TRBD1 (5 bases). The CDR3 loop spans 12 amino acids. Germline CDR1 is SEHNR and CDR2 is FQNEAQ (reference sequence). Trimming pared 7 bases from V and 7 bases from J, leaving 12 bases between. CDR3 nucleotide sequence: TGTGCCAGCAACCTGGGGCGAAATACGCAGTATTTT. Translation: CASNLGRNTQYF.

This clone was recorded a few times. The V and J genes are TRBV5-4 and TRBJ2-7; D is possibly TRBD2 (6 bases). This CDR3 is built from 15 residues. Deletions cut 3 bases from V and 1 base from J, with 14 bases between. Germline CDR1 reads SGHNT; CDR2 reads YYREEE (reference sequence). CDR3 sequence reads: CASSSAGLPSYEQYF. The CDR3 nucleotides read TGTGCCAGCAGCTCGGCGGGACTTCCTTCCTACGAGCAGTACTTC.

This sequence joins TRBV29-1 and TRBJ2-7; 8 bases are shared with TRBD1. CDR3 length: 15 amino acids. In germline, CDR1 is SQVTM, CDR2 ANQGSEA. With 2 bases clipped from V and 2 bases from J, the junction kept 8 bases outside the gene matches. The CDR3 protein is CSVESHRGFTYEQYF. CDR3 nucleotides: TGCAGCGTTGAAAGCCACAGGGGGTTCACCTACGAGCAGTACTTC.

This chain uses TRBV5-4 with TRBJ2-1; no definite D call. The CDR3 loop spans 14 amino acids. From germline, CDR1 is SGHNT and CDR2 YYREEE (reference sequence). V was trimmed by 3 bases and J by 4 bases, leaving 11 bases between them. DNA of the CDR3: TGTGCCAGCAGCTCTACTGGGCTATACAATGAGCAGTTCTTC. Protein: CASSSTGLYNEQFF. The variable domain in full, completed from reference TRBV5-4 and TRBJ2-1, reads ETGVTQSPTHLIKTRGQQVTLRCSSQSGHNTVSWYQQALGQGPQFIFQYYREEENGRGNFPPRFSGLQFPNYSSELNVNALELDDSALYLCASSSTGLYNEQFFGPGTRLTVL.

The chain recombines TRBV2 with TRBJ2-5; 8 bases agree with TRBD1. This CDR3 has 15 amino acids. The V gene end was trimmed by 5 bases and the J gene end by 2 bases; junction bases not matched to a gene: 7. Germline V CDR1 and CDR2: SNHLY, FYNNEI. CDR3 in DNA: TGTGCCAGCAGTCCTGGGACAGGAGTACAAGAGACCCAGTACTTC. Translation: CASSPGTGVQETQYF.

The CDR3, as DNA: TGTGCCAGCAGCCCTTGGCTAGCGGGGAGCACAGATACGCAGTATTTT. It is translated as CASSPWLAGSTDTQYF. The V gene is TRBV9, the J gene TRBJ2-3; 9 nucleotides align to TRBD2. Looked up from germline, CDR1 is SGDLS and CDR2 is YYNGEE. This CDR3 comprises 16 residues. The V gene end was trimmed by 4 bases and the J gene end by 0 bases; junction bases not matched to a gene: 6.

The chain carries TRBV10-3 and TRBJ1-5, with TRBD1 identical over 7 bases. The germline V gene has CDR1 ENHRY and CDR2 SYGVKD. The CDR3 spans 14 residues. Trimming took 5 bases from V and 3 from J; bases not matched to a gene: 4. The DNA of the CDR3 is TGTGCCATCAGTAAAGGACAGGACAATCAGCCCCAGCATTTT. It codes for CAISKGQDNQPQHF.

This clone was counted between two and nine times. V gene TRBV19 combines with J gene TRBJ1-5; a possible D gene is TRBD1 (5 bases). The V gene lost 8 bases and the J gene lost 5 bases, with 16 bases spanning the gap. Germline CDR1 and CDR2: LNHDA and SQIVND (reference sequence). CDR3 size: 14 residues. Here the CDR3 DNA reads TGTGCCAGTCATGAAGGAGGGGATTATCAGCCCCAGCATTTT. Its translation: CASHEGGDYQPQHF.

This clone appeared a few times. The rearrangement joins TRBV7-2 to TRBJ2-3, with a possible D match to TRBD2 (6 bases). Per the germline V gene, CDR1 is SGHTA and CDR2 is FQGNSA. The V and J ends lost 5 bases and 5 bases respectively, with 17 bases between them. CDR3 length: 15 amino acids. CDR3 sequence: CASSLLTSSGDTQYF. Here the CDR3 DNA reads TGTGCCAGCAGCCTCCTAACTAGCTCGGGAGATACGCAGTATTTT.

The CDR3 region is CASSVGDNEQYF. CDR3 DNA: TGTGCCAGCAGCGTTGGTGACAACGAGCAGTACTTC. The V and J genes are TRBV9 and TRBJ2-7, with unresolved D. The germline V and J ends were trimmed by 2 bases and 5 bases, with 8 bases remaining between them. CDR3 length equals 12 residues. CDR1 is SGDLS, CDR2 YYNGEE, per germline.

V is TRBV11-2 and J is TRBJ2-4; TRBD2 matches at 7 bases. Germline CDR1 is SGHAT and CDR2 is FQNNGV. This CDR3 region has 16 residues. V gave up 1 base and J gave up 3 bases; unmatched junction bases: 6. The CDR3 DNA is TGTGCCAGCAGCTTAGTTGCGGGAGCGGGCAAAAACATTCAGTACTTC. As protein: CASSLVAGAGKNIQYF.

This clone is medium-sized within its sample. The chain uses TRBV7-2 and TRBJ1-2; 7 positions match TRBD1. Germline CDR1 reads SGHTA; CDR2 reads FQGNSA. The CDR3 runs 15 residues. Trimming took 0 bases from V and 5 from J; bases not matched to a gene: 6. Written as DNA, the CDR3 is TGTGCCAGCAGCTTAGCCCCTGGACAGGCGTATGGCTACACCTTC. This gives the protein CASSLAPGQAYGYTF.

CDR3 sequence: CASSTNPQNFNEKLFF. The CDR3 nucleotides are TGTGCCAGCAGCACAAACCCACAGAACTTTAATGAAAAACTGTTTTTT. V is TRBV9 and J is TRBJ1-4; no firm D call. This CDR3 comprises 16 residues. Germline values: CDR1 SGDLS, CDR2 YYNGEE. V lost 4 bases, J lost 4 bases, and 17 bases lay in between. Looking up the rest from reference TRBV9 and TRBJ1-4 gives the full variable domain: DSGVTQTPKHLITATGQRVTLRCSPRSGDLSVYWYQQSLDQGLQFLIQYYNGEERAKGNILERFSAQQFPDLHSELNLSSLELGDSALYFCASSTNPQNFNEKLFFGSGTQLSVL.

This clone occurred a few times. A far bigger clonotype differs at one base, so this is likely a read error. The V gene is TRBV5-4, the J gene TRBJ2-3, with D tentatively TRBD2 (6 bases). Germline CDR1 and CDR2: SGHNT and YYREEE (reference sequence). The CDR3 length is 16 residues. The V gene lost 4 bases and the J gene lost 4 bases, with 19 bases spanning the gap. CDR3 nucleotides: TGTGCCAGCAGCCAAGACAGCGGGTATACACCAGATACGCAGTATTTT. Protein product: CASSQDSGYTPDTQYF.

The gene calls are TRBV7-2 and TRBJ2-5, with 7 bases aligning to TRBD1. The DNA end favors TRBJ2-7, so the J call may be wrong. This CDR3 spans 14 amino acids. Germline-derived CDR1 and CDR2 are SGHTA and FQGNSA. The CDR3 loop is CASSSTGSGYEQYF. Written as DNA, the CDR3 is TGTGCCAGCAGCTCGACAGGGTCTGGCTACGAGCAGTACTTC.